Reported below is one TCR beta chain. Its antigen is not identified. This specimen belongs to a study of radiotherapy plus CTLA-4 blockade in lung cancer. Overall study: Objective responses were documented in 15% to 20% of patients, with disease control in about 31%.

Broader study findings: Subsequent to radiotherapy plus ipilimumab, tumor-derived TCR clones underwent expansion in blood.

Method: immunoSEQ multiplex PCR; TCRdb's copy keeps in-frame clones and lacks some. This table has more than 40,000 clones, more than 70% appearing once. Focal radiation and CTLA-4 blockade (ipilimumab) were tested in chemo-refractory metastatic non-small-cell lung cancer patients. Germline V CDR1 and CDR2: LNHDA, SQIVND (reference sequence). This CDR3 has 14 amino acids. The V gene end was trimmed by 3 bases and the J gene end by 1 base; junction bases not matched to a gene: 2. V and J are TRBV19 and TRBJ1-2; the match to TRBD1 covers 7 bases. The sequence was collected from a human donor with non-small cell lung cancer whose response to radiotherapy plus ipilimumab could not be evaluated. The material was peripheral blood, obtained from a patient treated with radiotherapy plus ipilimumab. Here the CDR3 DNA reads TGTGCCAGTAGTATGGGGACAGTTAACTATGGCTACACCTTC. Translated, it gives CASSMGTVNYGYTF.